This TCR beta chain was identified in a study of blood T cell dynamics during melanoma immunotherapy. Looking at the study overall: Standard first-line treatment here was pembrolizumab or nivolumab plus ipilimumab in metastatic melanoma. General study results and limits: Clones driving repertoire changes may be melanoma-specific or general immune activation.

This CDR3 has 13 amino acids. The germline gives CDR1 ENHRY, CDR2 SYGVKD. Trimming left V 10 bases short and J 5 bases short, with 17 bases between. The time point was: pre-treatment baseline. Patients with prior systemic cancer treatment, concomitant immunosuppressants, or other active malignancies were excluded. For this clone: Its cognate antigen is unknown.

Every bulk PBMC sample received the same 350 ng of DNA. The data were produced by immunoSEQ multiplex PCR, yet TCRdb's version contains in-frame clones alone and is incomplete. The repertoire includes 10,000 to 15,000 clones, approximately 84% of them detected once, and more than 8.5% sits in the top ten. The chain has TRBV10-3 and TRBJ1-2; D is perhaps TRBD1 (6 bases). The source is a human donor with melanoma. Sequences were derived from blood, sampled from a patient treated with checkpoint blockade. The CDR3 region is CATQGRMEYGYTF. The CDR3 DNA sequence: TGTGCCACTCAGGGGAGGATGGAATATGGCTACACCTTC.